This T cell receptor (beta chain) was observed in a study of blood T cell repertoires in COVID-19. As for the study in general: T cells, B-cell-depleted T cells, or PBMCs supplied cDNA or gDNA.

Notes on this clone: The germline gene is not matched at one end of the junction; a read error may be the cause.

In the original workflow: Estimated nucleated cell counts came from reference gene primer amplification. This table comes from immunoSEQ multiplex PCR, and its TCRdb copy is limited to in-frame clones, with some not included. Clone size and V and J calls were adopted from that table, with D and trimming inferred from the DNA. The repertoire includes 90,000 to 130,000 clones, roughly 91% of them detected once, and roughly 3.3% sits in the top ten. Germline V CDR1 and CDR2: SEHNR, FQNEAQ (reference sequence). The CDR3 spans 14 residues. This chain uses TRBV7-9 with TRBJ1-1, with 7 positions matching TRBD1. The specimen was peripheral blood. This receptor was identified in a woman in her 50s with acute or convalescent COVID-19. In DNA form, the CDR3 reads TGTGCCAGCAGCTTAGGTAGGACAGGAAGTGAAACTTTCTTT. This encodes CASSLGRTGSETFF.